What follows is one T cell receptor (beta chain) and its context. This clonotype was seen many times. Its specific antigen is unknown. Qualities for individual bases were not recorded, and no much larger clone is one base off. This record comes from a study of blood T cells in healthy people across ages (dated by TCRdb to between 2014 and 2017). Looking at the study overall: In model experiments, roughly one uniquely barcoded TCR beta cDNA molecule per two T cells was captured by template switching. Age-related changes in TCR beta repertoire diversity were measured in the study by deep sequencing normalized with unique cDNA molecular identifiers. The donors were divided into four age groups: young (average around 16 years), middle-aged (approximately 41), aged (approximately 64) and long-lived (about 84). To avoid experimental bias, donors of different ages were randomly spread across the sequencing lanes. For two donors (one aged 18 to 29 and one aged 80 or older), the study analyzed two additional independent replicas of 1 million unique cDNA reads from the same blood draw. Findings and caveats that apply to the study as a whole: Bulk unsorted PBMC profiling prevented conclusive comparison of naive and antigen-experienced compartments. As age increased, observed TCR beta diversity per million T cells dropped in a roughly linear way, and a significant reduction was already evident by age roughly 36. Observed TCR beta diversity correlated strongly with the percentage of naive T cells measured by flow cytometry. The long-lived group showed more naive CD4+ T cells, fewer expanded clones and increased TCR diversity than the aged group, suggesting age selection. Estimates of total diversity based on one million sequenced T cells were considered lower bounds and underestimates. Donor CMV infection status was unknown, potentially confounding age-related changes in expanded clonotypes.

Library construction relied on 5' RACE. TCRdb records Illumina HiSeq 2500 as the sequencer. A second PCR of 7 to 11 cycles was performed with a sample-barcoded 5' primer and a J-beta primer mix. A template-switch 5' adaptor carrying 12 random nucleotides introduced a unique molecular identifier onto each TCR beta cDNA molecule. At least 2.5 million CDR3-containing paired-end reads were obtained from each sample. First-strand cDNA was synthesized from all RNA with the Mint cDNA synthesis kit, primed by a TRBC-specific oligonucleotide. Following uracil-DNA glycosylase treatment, a first 18-cycle PCR with universal primers M1SS and BC2_uni_R was performed on all cDNA. From the authors' description of their analysis: Normalization of each sample was performed by random selection of 1 million high-quality reads, each carrying a distinct molecular identifier. Instead of being binned into consensus sequences, reads with shared molecular identifiers were discarded. MiTCR, with a Q25 quality threshold and the strictest error-elimination algorithm, was used for CDR3 identification, clonotype clustering and error correction. A nonparametric unseen species model with Euler transformation was used to estimate lower-bound total TCR beta diversity. TCRdb reprocessed the public reads (quality trimming at Q25 with fastp, clone calling with MiXCR) and kept in-frame beta chains. Merged by CDR3 protein, the rows form single entries marked with the most common genes and DNA. The V and J calls were not made by the authors but by TCRdb's processing. This sample comprises hundreds of thousands of distinct CDR3 sequences, 32% of them detected only once. Over 15% of the sample is held by the ten biggest clonotypes.

The CDR3 holds 14 amino acids from the cysteine to the phenylalanine. Left in the record is the CDR3 DNA by itself, 42 bases read in frame from the first base. According to the germline V gene, CDR1 reads SGHAT and CDR2 reads FQNNGV. Trimming removed 0 bases from V and 9 bases from J, leaving 12 bases between the germline ends. Systemically healthy Caucasian individuals from Russia, 39 in total and aged roughly 6 to 95 years, were included as donors. Roughly 9 milliliters of peripheral blood were drawn from each donor into EDTA-treated Vacutainer tubes. Ficoll-Paque density-gradient centrifugation was used to isolate PBMCs, with at least 6.5 million per sample. Total RNA, at least 5.5 micrograms per sample, was extracted from PBMCs with Trizol reagent. The percentages of naive CD45RAhigh/CD27high T cells were determined by flow cytometry on a PBMC aliquot from every donor.

The material sequenced was blood. The chain uses TRBV11-2 and TRBJ2-1; the D gene identity is not certain. This sequence originates from an elderly woman in good health. Donor details come from another sample of the same person, matched by shared clones. The nucleotide sequence reads TGTGCCAGCAGCTTAGATCCTCCGACATTTGAGCAGTTCTTC. It translates as CASSLDPPTFEQFF. The reference TRBV11-2 and TRBJ2-1 proteins fill in what lies around the CDR3, so the full variable domain reads EAGVAQSPRYKIIEKRQSVAFWCNPISGHATLYWYQQILGQGPKLLIQFQNNGVVDDSQLPKDRFSAERLKGVDSTLKIQPAKLEDSAVYLCASSLDPPTFEQFFGPGTRLTVL.